The clone carrying this T cell receptor (beta chain) was observed once. The antigen remains unidentified. Vbeta (60) and Jbeta (13) primers were used in the PCR. Produced via immunoSEQ multiplex PCR; TCRdb's table is partial and in-frame only. This sample has 75,000 to 100,000 clones; 65% to 85% occur once, and the top ten carry over 3%. The V gene lost 2 bases and the J gene lost 2 bases, with 17 bases spanning the gap. The CDR3 consists of 17 residues. Germline assignment: CDR1 SEHNR and CDR2 FQNEAQ (reference sequence). The data belong to a study of cytomegalovirus exposure and HLA in healthy donors. Study background: Of all 400 or so donors who were genotyped, roughly 83% belonged to the Caucasian-associated ancestry cluster. Study-level results: A few V segments could not be told apart, such as TRBV6-2 and TRBV6-3, and were left out. In a later analysis, across HLA loci, associated TCR counts were highest for DRB1, lowest for HLA-C.

The material sequenced was PBMCs. The receptor was isolated from a middle-aged man in good health and CMV-seronegative. This chain joins TRBV7-9 and TRBJ2-3, with a tentative D call TRBD2 (5 bases). In nucleotides, the CDR3 is TGTGCCAGCAGCTTATTGGCTAGCCGACTTTCCACAGATACGCAGTATTTT. It codes for CASSLLASRLSTDTQYF.